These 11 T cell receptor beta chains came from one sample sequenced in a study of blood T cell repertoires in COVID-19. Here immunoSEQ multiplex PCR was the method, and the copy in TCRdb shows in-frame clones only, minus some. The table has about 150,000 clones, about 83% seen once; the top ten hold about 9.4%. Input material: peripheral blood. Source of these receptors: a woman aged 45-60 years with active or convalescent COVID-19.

The CDR3 coding sequence is TGTGCCAGCAGCTTGGGACAGAAAACCTACGAGCAGTACTTC. Protein: CASSLGQKTYEQYF. This chain links TRBV7-9 with TRBJ2-7, with 7 bases fitting TRBD1. Germline V gene lookup returns CDR1 SEHNR and CDR2 FQNEAQ (reference sequence). The CDR3 is made up of 14 amino acids. Trimming removed 3 bases from V and 2 bases from J; junction bases left unmatched: 4.

The CDR3 region is CASSKTATNEKLFF. The DNA of the CDR3 is TGTGCCAGCAGCAAAACAGCAACTAATGAAAAACTGTTTTTT. This sequence joins TRBV21-1 and TRBJ1-4; the table's D call TRBD1 went unverified against the DNA. TRBV21-1 is listed as a pseudogene. The CDR3 covers 14 residues.

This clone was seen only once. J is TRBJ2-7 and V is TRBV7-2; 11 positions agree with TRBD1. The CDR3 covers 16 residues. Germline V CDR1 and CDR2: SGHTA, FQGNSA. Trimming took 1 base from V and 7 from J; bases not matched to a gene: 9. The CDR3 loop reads CASSLVAGQGAREQYF. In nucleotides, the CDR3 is TGTGCCAGCAGCTTAGTAGCTGGACAGGGGGCAAGGGAGCAGTACTTC.

CDR3 sequence (DNA): TGCGCCAGCAGCCAAGAGCAGGTTACGGGGTACAATGAGCAGTTCTTC. It translates to CASSQEQVTGYNEQFF. V gene TRBV4-3 combines with J gene TRBJ2-1; TRBD2 might be the D (5 bases). V shed 0 bases and J shed 4 bases, with 13 bases lying between them. Germline CDR1 reads LGHNA; CDR2 reads YSLEER. The CDR3 runs to 16 residues.

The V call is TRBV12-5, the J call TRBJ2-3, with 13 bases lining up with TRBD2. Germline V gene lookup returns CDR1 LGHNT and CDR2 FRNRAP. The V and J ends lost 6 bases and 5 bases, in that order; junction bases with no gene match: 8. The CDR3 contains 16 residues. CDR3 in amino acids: CASGLGLAGARDTQYF. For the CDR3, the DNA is TGTGCTAGTGGCCTCGGACTAGCGGGAGCGAGAGATACGCAGTATTTT.

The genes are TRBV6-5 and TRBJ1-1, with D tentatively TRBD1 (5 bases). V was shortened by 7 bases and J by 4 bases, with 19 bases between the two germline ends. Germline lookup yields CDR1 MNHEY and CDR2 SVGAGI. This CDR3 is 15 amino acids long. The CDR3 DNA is TGTGCCAGCATGATTGGGAGGGTGGGACGCACTGAAGCTTTCTTT. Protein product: CASMIGRVGRTEAFF.

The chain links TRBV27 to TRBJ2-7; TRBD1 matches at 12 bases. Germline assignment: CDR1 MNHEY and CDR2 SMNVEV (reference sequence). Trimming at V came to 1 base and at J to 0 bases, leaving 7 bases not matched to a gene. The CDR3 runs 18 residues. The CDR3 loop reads CASSLYGTGGRSSYEQYF. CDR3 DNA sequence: TGTGCCAGCAGTTTATACGGGACAGGGGGCAGGAGCTCCTACGAGCAGTACTTC.

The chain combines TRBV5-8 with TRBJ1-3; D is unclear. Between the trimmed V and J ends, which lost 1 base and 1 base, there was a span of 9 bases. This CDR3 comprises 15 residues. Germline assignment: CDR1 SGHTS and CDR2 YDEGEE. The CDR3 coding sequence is TGTGCCAGCAGCTTGACAGTTGCATCTGGAAACACCATATATTTT. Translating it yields CASSLTVASGNTIYF.

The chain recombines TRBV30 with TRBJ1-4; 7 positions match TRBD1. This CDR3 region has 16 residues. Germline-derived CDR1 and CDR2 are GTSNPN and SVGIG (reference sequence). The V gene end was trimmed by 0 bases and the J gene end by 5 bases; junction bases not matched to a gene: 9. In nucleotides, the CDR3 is TGTGCCTGGAGTGTCCGACGACAGGGCTCAAATGAAAAACTGTTTTTT. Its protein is CAWSVRRQGSNEKLFF.

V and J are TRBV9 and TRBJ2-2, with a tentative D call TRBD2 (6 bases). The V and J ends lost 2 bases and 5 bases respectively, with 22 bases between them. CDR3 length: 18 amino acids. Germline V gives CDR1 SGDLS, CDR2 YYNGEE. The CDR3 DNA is TGTGCCAGCAGCGTCTCAGTAGGATTTGAAGGGAGGACCGGGGAGCTGTTTTTT. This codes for CASSVSVGFEGRTGELFF.

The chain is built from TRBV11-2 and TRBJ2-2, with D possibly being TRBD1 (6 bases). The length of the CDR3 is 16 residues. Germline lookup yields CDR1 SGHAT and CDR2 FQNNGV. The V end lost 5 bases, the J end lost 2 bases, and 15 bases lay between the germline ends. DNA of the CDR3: TGTGCCAGCAGCCTTCGAACAGGGACCAACACCGGGGAGCTGTTTTTT. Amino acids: CASSLRTGTNTGELFF.